This T cell receptor (beta chain) was recorded in a study of T cells in localized non-small cell lung cancer. General study points: When the top 100 tumor clones were examined, a median approximately 59 of them also appeared in the adjacent lung, which was paired and uninvolved. Highest T cell clonality was seen in uninvolved adjacent lung, surpassing that measured in tumor. In the blood, greater T cell density corresponded to longer overall survival. Only one tumor region went through sequencing, so heterogeneity may still be there.

Between the trimmed V and J ends, which lost 0 bases and 1 base, there was a span of 11 bases. This CDR3 comprises 16 residues. Germline CDR1 LGHNA, CDR2 YSLEER. This table comes from immunoSEQ multiplex PCR, and its TCRdb copy is limited to in-frame clones, with some not included. Here the sample spans 75,000 to 85,000 clones, around 80% being singletons. Comments on this clone: Antigen specificity is unknown.

The starting material was peripheral blood, obtained before any cancer treatment. This TCR came from a female donor at least 60 years old with stage I lung adenocarcinoma. V and J are TRBV4-3 and TRBJ2-3; D remains unclear. CDR3 loop: CASSQDTRLGTDTQYF. The CDR3 DNA is TGCGCCAGCAGCCAAGATACGAGGCTAGGCACAGATACGCAGTATTTT.